Listed below are T cell receptor beta chains from one sample, sequenced in a study of OX40 agonist ivuxolimab in advanced cancers. Clones were read by immunoSEQ multiplex PCR, and TCRdb kept only the in-frame ones, dropping some. The table lists roughly 25,000 clones, around nine tenths of them singletons, with approximately 22% in the top ten. The source was CD4+ or CD8+ T cells sorted from blood, collected in a trial of the OX40 agonist ivuxolimab. These receptors were taken from an adult with an advanced solid tumor such as melanoma, head and neck, liver or kidney cancer. The CDR3 runs from the conserved cysteine through the conserved F or W. Fields, in order: V gene, J gene, D gene, clone size, CDR3 protein, CDR3 DNA. D genes are given only for firm matches. Clone sizes are given selectively: once, few, many, or a class where the clone is expanded.

TRBV30	TRBJ1-1	.	.	CAWSVGALFEAFF	TGTGCCTGGAGTGTGGGGGCGCTTTTTGAAGCTTTCTTT
TRBV4-1	TRBJ1-1	.	few	CASSQEGGLNTEAFF	TGCGCCAGCAGCCAAGAGGGAGGACTGAACACTGAAGCTTTCTTT
TRBV7-9	TRBJ2-5	.	.	CASSSAEGAGETQYF	TGTGCCAGCAGCTCCGCGGAGGGGGCAGGGGAGACCCAGTACTTC
TRBV5-4	TRBJ1-2	.	.	CASSLSAGYGYTF	TGTGCCAGCAGCTTATCGGCTGGCTATGGCTACACCTTC
TRBV6-6	TRBJ2-2	.	.	CASKQTYNTGELFF	TGTGCCAGCAAACAGACATACAACACCGGGGAGCTGTTTTTT
TRBV6-6	TRBJ1-4	.	.	CASSRQTTNEKLFF	TGTGCCAGCAGTCGACAGACAACTAATGAAAAACTGTTTTTT
TRBV6-1	TRBJ2-7	.	.	CASSGTLSYEQYF	TGTGCCAGCAGTGGCACACTTTCCTACGAGCAGTACTTC
TRBV27	TRBJ2-1	.	.	CASSLGGPGYNEQFF	TGTGCCAGCAGTCTGGGCGGCCCGGGATACAATGAGCAGTTCTTC
TRBV7-9	TRBJ2-2	TRBD1	.	CASSPGQGPNTGELFF	TGTGCCAGCAGCCCCGGACAGGGCCCGAACACCGGGGAGCTGTTTTTT
TRBV19	TRBJ1-5	.	.	CASSIGGQPQHF	TGTGCCAGTAGTATAGGAGGGCAGCCCCAGCATTTT
TRBV27	TRBJ2-7	.	.	CASSLGQGLSYEQYF	TGTGCCAGCAGTTTAGGGCAGGGCCTCTCCTACGAGCAGTACTTC
TRBV9	TRBJ2-2	TRBD2	.	CASSDLAGSGTGELFF	TGTGCCAGCAGCGACTTAGCGGGGTCGGGCACCGGGGAGCTGTTTTTT
TRBV4-1	TRBJ2-1	TRBD2	.	CASSQAGFASGVFNEQFF	TGCGCCAGCAGCCAAGCAGGCTTTGCTAGCGGAGTCTTCAATGAGCAGTTCTTC
TRBV7-9	TRBJ2-1	TRBD2	.	CASSLARLAGGHNEQFF	TGTGCCAGCAGCTTGGCCCGACTAGCGGGGGGCCACAATGAGCAGTTCTTC
TRBV19	TRBJ1-1	.	once	CASSIDSGLGITSTEAFF	TGTGCCAGTAGTATAGATTCCGGGTTAGGGATCACGAGCACTGAAGCTTTCTTT
TRBV6-5	TRBJ1-2	.	.	CASSYSVRHYGYTF	TGTGCCAGCAGTTACTCGGTCAGGCACTATGGCTACACCTTC